This T cell receptor (beta chain) was captured by sequencing in a study of blood T cell repertoires in COVID-19. Study-wide context: PBMCs, B-cell-depleted T cells, or T cells were the source of the cDNA or gDNA that made up the material.

V shed 10 bases and J 1 base; nucleotides not matched to a gene: 9. This CDR3 is built from 15 residues. Germline-derived CDR1 and CDR2 are MDHEN and SYDVKM. Original processing notes: The assay estimated nucleated cells by amplifying reference gene primers. Method: immunoSEQ multiplex PCR; TCRdb's copy keeps in-frame clones and lacks some. V and J calls and clone size come straight from that table; D and trimming were deduced from the DNA. The sample shows fewer than 700,000 clones, around 90% of them seen only once. The receptor's source is a woman in her fifties or sixties with COVID-19, enrolled during active disease. Sequenced input: peripheral blood. V gene TRBV28 combines with J gene TRBJ1-4; 7 bases are shared with TRBD1. In DNA form, the CDR3 reads TGTGCCACCGCCAGGGGGACGGTAACTAATGAAAAACTGTTTTTT. It translates to CATARGTVTNEKLFF.